A single sample is the source of the 8 T cell receptor beta chains below, sequenced in a study of blood T cell repertoires in COVID-19. TCRdb's copy holds only in-frame clones and misses some; the assay was immunoSEQ multiplex PCR. The sample carries about 210,000 clones, around 86% recorded once. The sequenced sample consisted of PBMCs or T cells enriched from blood (not recorded which). These receptors originate from a woman between 50 and 59 years old with acute COVID-19.

A note on this clone: One end of the junction fails to match germline, which may point to a read error. V gene TRBV7-2 combines with J gene TRBJ2-2; 7 nucleotides match TRBD1. The CDR3 contains 13 residues. Germline V lookup: CDR1 SGHTA, CDR2 FQGNSA. CDR3 protein: CASSLGGGGQLFF. CDR3 nucleotides: TGTGCCAGCAGCTTAGGAGGGGGCGGGCAGCTGTTTTTT. Combining the CDR3 with reference TRBV7-2 and TRBJ2-2 gives the whole variable domain GAGVSQSPSNKVTEKGKDVELRCDPISGHTALYWYRQSLGQGLEFLIYFQGNSAPDKSGLPSDRFSAERTGGSVSTLTIQRTQQEDSAVYLCASSLGGGGQLFFGEGSRLTVL.

This clone was seen only once. V and J are TRBV19 and TRBJ1-1; D possibly corresponds to TRBD1 (5 bases). Trimming stripped 4 bases from V and 2 bases from J, with 14 bases between. This CDR3 has 15 residues. Germline-derived CDR1 and CDR2 are LNHDA and SQIVND (reference sequence). The CDR3 DNA follows: TGTGCCAGTAGTACGGCAAGACAGCAAAACACTGAAGCTTTCTTT. This gives the protein CASSTARQQNTEAFF.

The chain couples TRBV7-6 to TRBJ2-1; D is ambiguous. Germline CDR1 and CDR2: SGHVS and FNYEAQ. Trimming left V 5 bases short and J 10 bases short, with 12 bases between. The CDR3 has 12 residues. CDR3 in DNA: TGTGCCAGCAGCCCCTCCTCTAAAGAGCAGTTCTTC. This encodes CASSPSSKEQFF.

The chain links TRBV20-1 to TRBJ1-2; D is unclear. Trimming removed 8 bases at V and 4 bases at J, with 11 bases between. The CDR3 is made up of 11 amino acids. In germline, CDR1 is DFQATT, CDR2 SNEGSKA (reference sequence). The CDR3, as DNA: TGCAGTTGTTCCGGCGGCTATGGCTACACCTTC. Translated, it gives CSCSGGYGYTF.

The chain combines TRBV11-3 with TRBJ2-2; maybe TRBD2 (5 bases). With 3 bases removed from V and 1 base from J, the gap between germline ends came to 12 bases. Germline-derived CDR1 and CDR2 are SGHNT and YENEEA. The CDR3 covers 16 residues. CDR3 residues: CASSFGVGVNTGELFF. The CDR3 DNA reads as TGTGCCAGCAGCTTTGGGGTCGGGGTGAACACCGGGGAGCTGTTTTTT.

V is TRBV12-3 or TRBV12-4 and J is TRBJ1-5; perhaps TRBD1 as D (6 bases). V was trimmed by 10 bases and J by 2 bases, leaving 12 bases between them. The CDR3 runs to 13 residues. In DNA, the CDR3 is TGTGCCACCGCTTACAGGGGCAATCAGCCCCAGCATTTT. Its translation is CATAYRGNQPQHF.

This clone was found once. V usage is TRBV18 and J usage is TRBJ1-1; D is ambiguous. The germline V and J ends were trimmed by 3 bases and 2 bases, with 13 bases remaining between them. The CDR3 is made up of 15 amino acids. Germline CDR1 reads KGHSH; CDR2 reads LQKENI. The CDR3 sequence: CASSPRGRENTEAFF. CDR3 DNA sequence: TGTGCCAGCTCACCGCGAGGCCGGGAAAACACTGAAGCTTTCTTT.

The V call is TRBV28, the J call TRBJ1-2, with D uncertain. The germline CDR1 and CDR2 sequences are MDHEN and SYDVKM. There are 14 residues in the CDR3. Trimming stripped 4 bases from V and 3 bases from J, with 12 bases between. Here the CDR3 reads CASSYPGRDYGYTF. CDR3 nucleotides: TGTGCCAGCAGTTACCCGGGGAGAGACTATGGCTACACCTTC.